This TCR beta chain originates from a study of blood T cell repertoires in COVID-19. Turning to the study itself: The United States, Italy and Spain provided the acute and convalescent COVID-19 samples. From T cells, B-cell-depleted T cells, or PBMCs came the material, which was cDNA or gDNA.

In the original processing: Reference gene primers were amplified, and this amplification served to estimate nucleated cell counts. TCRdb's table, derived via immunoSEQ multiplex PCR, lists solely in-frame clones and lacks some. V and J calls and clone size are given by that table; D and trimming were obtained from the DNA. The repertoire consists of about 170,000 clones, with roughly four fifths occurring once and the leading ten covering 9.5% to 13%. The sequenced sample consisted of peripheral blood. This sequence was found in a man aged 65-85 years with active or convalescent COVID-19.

CDR3 region: CASSLVVVGGQPQHF. For the CDR3, the DNA is TGTGCCAGCAGCTTAGTGGTGGTGGGCGGGCAGCCCCAGCATTTT. This chain uses TRBV7-2 with TRBJ1-5; D gene uncertain. CDR3 length equals 15 residues. In germline, CDR1 is SGHTA, CDR2 FQGNSA. V was pared by 1 base and J by 7 bases, with 14 bases between.